The present entry profiles one T cell receptor beta chain with its context. This sample stems from a study of cytomegalovirus exposure and HLA in healthy donors. On the study more broadly: The Caucasian-associated ancestry cluster held roughly 78% of 300 to 450 genotyped donors.

Deletions cut 2 bases from V and 0 bases from J, with 12 bases between. The CDR3 extends over 16 amino acids. The germline V gene has CDR1 SGHRS and CDR2 YFSETQ. 13 Jbeta primers and 60 Vbeta primers were used for the PCR. TCRdb keeps only in-frame clones here, not all; method: immunoSEQ multiplex PCR. The table has around 120,000 clones, roughly two thirds seen once. The receptor's source is a man between 25 and 39 years old in good health and CMV-seropositive. The sample was PBMCs. The chain recombines TRBV5-1 with TRBJ2-1; D is perhaps TRBD1 (6 bases). Here the CDR3 reads CASSFIGQTSYNEQFF. DNA for the CDR3: TGCGCCAGCAGCTTCATAGGACAGACCTCCTACAATGAGCAGTTCTTC.